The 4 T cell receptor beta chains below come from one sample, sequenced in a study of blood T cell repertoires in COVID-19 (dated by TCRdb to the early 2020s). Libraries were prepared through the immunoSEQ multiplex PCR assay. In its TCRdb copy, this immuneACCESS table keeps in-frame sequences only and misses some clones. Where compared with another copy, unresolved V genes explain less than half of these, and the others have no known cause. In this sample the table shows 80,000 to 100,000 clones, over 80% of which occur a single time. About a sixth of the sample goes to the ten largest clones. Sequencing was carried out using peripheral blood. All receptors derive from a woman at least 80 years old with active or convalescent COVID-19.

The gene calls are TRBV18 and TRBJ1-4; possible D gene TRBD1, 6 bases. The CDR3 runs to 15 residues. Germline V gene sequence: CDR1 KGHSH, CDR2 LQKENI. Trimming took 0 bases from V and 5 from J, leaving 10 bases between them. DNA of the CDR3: TGTGCCAGCTCACCACCCGGACAGCGCAATGAAAAACTGTTTTTT. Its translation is CASSPPGQRNEKLFF.

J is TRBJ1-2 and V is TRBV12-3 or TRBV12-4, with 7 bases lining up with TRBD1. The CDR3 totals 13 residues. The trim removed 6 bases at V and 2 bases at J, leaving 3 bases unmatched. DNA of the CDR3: TGTGCCAGCAGGGAGGGACAGAACTATGGCTACACCTTC. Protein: CASREGQNYGYTF.

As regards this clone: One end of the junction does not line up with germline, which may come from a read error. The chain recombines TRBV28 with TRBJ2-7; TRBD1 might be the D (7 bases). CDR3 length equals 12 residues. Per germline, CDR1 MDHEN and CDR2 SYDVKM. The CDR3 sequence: CASSFRQGGPGF. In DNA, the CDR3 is TGTGCCAGCAGTTTTCGGCAGGGGGGACCGGGGTTC.

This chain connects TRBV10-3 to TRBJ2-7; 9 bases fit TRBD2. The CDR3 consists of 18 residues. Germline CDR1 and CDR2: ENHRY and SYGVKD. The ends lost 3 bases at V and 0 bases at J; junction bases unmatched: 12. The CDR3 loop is CAISDRWLLAGNSYEQYF. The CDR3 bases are TGTGCCATCAGTGACCGGTGGTTGCTAGCGGGAAACTCCTACGAGCAGTACTTC.